Below, 21 T cell receptor beta chains from the same sample are listed, as sequenced in a study of blood T cell repertoires in COVID-19. The assay was immunoSEQ multiplex PCR, and TCRdb's table has in-frame clones only and misses some. This table has 160,000 or so clones, less than 85% appearing once. The sequenced material came from PBMCs or T cells enriched from blood (not recorded which). All receptors come from a man between 60 and 70 years old who had recovered from COVID-19.

The gene calls are TRBV7-8 and TRBJ2-2; no definite D call. The CDR3 is made up of 13 amino acids. CDR1 SGHVS and CDR2 FQNEAQ come from the germline V gene. Trimming stripped 2 bases from V and 4 bases from J, with 5 bases between. The CDR3 spells CASSLSGTGELFF. The CDR3, as DNA: TGTGCCAGCAGCTTATCCGGCACCGGGGAGCTGTTTTTT.

The rearrangement joins TRBV7-2 to TRBJ1-3; D unresolved. The V end lost 1 base, the J end lost 2 bases, and 9 bases lay between the germline ends. Germline-derived CDR1 and CDR2 are SGHTA and FQGNSA. The CDR3 loop spans 15 amino acids. The CDR3 here is CASSLDSGAGNTIYF. The CDR3 DNA reads TGTGCCAGCAGCTTAGATTCCGGGGCTGGAAACACCATATATTTT. Full variable domain (remainder filled in from reference TRBV7-2 and TRBJ1-3): GAGVSQSPSNKVTEKGKDVELRCDPISGHTALYWYRQSLGQGLEFLIYFQGNSAPDKSGLPSDRFSAERTGGSVSTLTIQRTQQEDSAVYLCASSLDSGAGNTIYFGEGSWLTVV.

The chain uses TRBV9 and TRBJ2-5; 10 bases are shared with TRBD1. The J segment lost 4 bases and the V segment lost 4 bases, leaving 10 bases of the junction unmatched. CDR3 length equals 16 residues. Per germline, CDR1 SGDLS and CDR2 YYNGEE. The CDR3 region is CASSYGLRDRGETQYF. CDR3 nucleotides: TGTGCCAGCAGCTATGGACTTCGGGACAGGGGAGAGACCCAGTACTTC. The full variable domain, with the rest looked up from reference TRBV9 and TRBJ2-5, is DSGVTQTPKHLITATGQRVTLRCSPRSGDLSVYWYQQSLDQGLQFLIQYYNGEERAKGNILERFSAQQFPDLHSELNLSSLELGDSALYFCASSYGLRDRGETQYFGPGTRLLVL.

This chain links TRBV7-9 with TRBJ2-7; either TRBD1 or TRBD2 may fit D (7 bases each). The germline gives CDR1 SEHNR, CDR2 FQNEAQ (reference sequence). Trimming shortened V by 10 bases and J by 0 bases, and 13 bases separated the two germline ends. CDR3 length equals 13 residues. The CDR3 DNA follows: TGTGCCATCAGGGGGGGAGGCTCCTACGAGCAGTACTTC. Translating it yields CAIRGGGSYEQYF.

V usage is TRBV5-8 and J usage is TRBJ2-4; tentative D call: TRBD2 (5 bases). This CDR3 comprises 16 residues. The germline CDR1 and CDR2 sequences are SGHTS and YDEGEE. V lost 0 bases and J lost 0, with 10 bases in between. CDR3 nucleotide sequence: TGTGCCAGCAGCTTGGAGCGGCTTATAGCCAAAAACATTCAGTACTTC. The encoded protein is CASSLERLIAKNIQYF.

The chain is built from TRBV6-5 and TRBJ2-3; D not certain. CDR1 is MNHEY, CDR2 SVGAGI, per germline. This CDR3 spans 14 amino acids. V was trimmed by 10 bases and J by 2 bases, leaving 16 bases between them. CDR3 amino acids: CATVNARDTDTQYF. CDR3 DNA sequence: TGTGCCACCGTGAACGCAAGAGACACAGATACGCAGTATTTT.

This chain links TRBV15 with TRBJ2-5; tentatively, D is TRBD2 (6 bases). From germline, CDR1 is LNHNV and CDR2 YYDKDF (reference sequence). V was cut by 0 bases and J by 5 bases, with 13 bases left in between. The CDR3 has 15 amino acids. The CDR3 nucleotides read TGTGCCACCAGCAGAGACCGTAGCGGCTGGGAGACCCAGTACTTC. Residues: CATSRDRSGWETQYF.

The V and J genes are TRBV7-2 and TRBJ1-3; D is undetermined. The CDR3 covers 13 residues. In germline, CDR1 is SGHTA, CDR2 FQGNSA. The germline V and J ends were trimmed by 4 bases and 4 bases, with 8 bases remaining between them. The CDR3 protein is CASSSTWGNTIYF. In DNA form, the CDR3 reads TGTGCCAGCAGCTCGACTTGGGGAAACACCATATATTTT.

This clone has just a few counts. The chain recombines TRBV19 with TRBJ2-3, with TRBD2 identical over 10 bases. Trimming removed 10 bases from V and 10 bases from J; junction bases left unmatched: 20. Germline V gene lookup returns CDR1 LNHDA and CDR2 SQIVND (reference sequence). The CDR3 spans 16 residues. The DNA for the CDR3 is TGTGCCACCTACGCTGGACTAGCGGCGGGGGGTGGGGCGCAGTATTTT. Amino acids: CATYAGLAAGGGAQYF. The full variable domain, rest sourced from reference TRBV19 and TRBJ2-3, is DGGITQSPKYLFRKEGQNVTLSCEQNLNHDAMYWYRQDPGQGLRLIYYSQIVNDFQKGDIAEGYSVSREKKESFPLTVTSAQKNPTAFYLCATYAGLAAGGGAQYFGPGTRLTVL.

CDR3 bases: TGTGCCAGCAGCGGTACTAGCGGGACAGATACGCAGTATTTT. As protein: CASSGTSGTDTQYF. The chain joins TRBV7-2 to TRBJ2-3; 9 nucleotides match TRBD2. V dropped 5 bases and J dropped 3; count of bases not matched to a gene: 3. Per germline, CDR1 SGHTA and CDR2 FQGNSA. This CDR3 has 14 amino acids.

This clone was detected only a few times. The rearrangement links TRBV28 to TRBJ1-1, with D maybe TRBD1 (6 bases). V was cut by 2 bases and J by 0 bases, with 13 bases left in between. CDR3 length equals 16 residues. CDR1 MDHEN and CDR2 SYDVKM come from the germline V gene. The CDR3 DNA is TGTGCCAGCAGTTTACTAAGGACAGTCATGAACACTGAAGCTTTCTTT. It yields the protein CASSLLRTVMNTEAFF.

The rearrangement joins TRBV5-1 to TRBJ2-1, with 9 bases fitting TRBD2. The CDR3 extends over 15 amino acids. The junction had 6 bases not matched to a gene; V was cut back by 0 bases and J by 8 bases. Germline CDR1 and CDR2: SGHRS and YFSETQ. Here the CDR3 DNA reads TGCGCCAGCAGCTTGGCGGCGGGAGGGCCTGATGAGCAGTTCTTC. This gives the protein CASSLAAGGPDEQFF.

For this clone: Other DNA variants within this sample encode the same CDR3. V gene TRBV28 combines with J gene TRBJ2-3; TRBD1 aligns across 9 bases. The J segment lost 3 bases and the V segment lost 1 base, leaving 2 bases of the junction unmatched. The CDR3 runs to 15 residues. CDR1 and CDR2 (germline): MDHEN, SYDVKM. Here the CDR3 reads CASSLSGQGTDTQYF. The CDR3, as DNA: TGTGCCAGCAGTTTATCCGGACAGGGGACAGATACGCAGTATTTT.

V and J are TRBV6-5 and TRBJ1-5, with D tentatively TRBD1 (6 bases). Trimming cost V 6 bases and J 12 bases, with 12 bases left between them. Germline-derived CDR1 and CDR2 are MNHEY and SVGAGI. The CDR3 is 11 residues long. The CDR3 spells CASSSGQFQHF. CDR3 sequence (DNA): TGTGCCAGCAGCTCCGGACAGTTCCAGCATTTT.

The V and J genes are TRBV19 and TRBJ1-5; 8 bases line up with TRBD1. The CDR3 has 15 amino acids. Unmatched junction bases numbered 7, after V lost 2 bases and J lost 7 bases. Looked up from germline, CDR1 is LNHDA and CDR2 is SQIVND (reference sequence). CDR3 sequence: CASSIRAGGRQPQHF. CDR3 nucleotides: TGTGCCAGTAGTATAAGGGCAGGGGGCCGGCAGCCCCAGCATTTT.

The chain links TRBV11-3 to TRBJ2-2; D unclear. Trimming left V 1 base short and J 6 bases short, with 6 bases between. There are 13 residues in the CDR3. Germline CDR1 and CDR2: SGHNT and YENEEA. The CDR3 loop is CASSLVRAGELFF. The DNA of the CDR3 is TGTGCCAGCAGCTTAGTACGGGCCGGGGAGCTGTTTTTT.

The genes are TRBV28 and TRBJ2-2; D unclear. The CDR3 is 16 residues long. The germline gives CDR1 MDHEN, CDR2 SYDVKM. Trimming shortened V by 5 bases and J by 1 base, and 14 bases separated the two germline ends. In nucleotides, the CDR3 is TGTGCCAGCAGTCTATCAACGCCGGGGAACACCGGGGAGCTGTTTTTT. Translation gives CASSLSTPGNTGELFF. The full variable domain, its missing parts supplied by reference TRBV28 and TRBJ2-2, is DVKVTQSSRYLVKRTGEKVFLECVQDMDHENMFWYRQDPGLGLRLIYFSYDVKMKEKGDIPEGYSVSREKKERFSLILESASTNQTSMYLCASSLSTPGNTGELFFGEGSRLTVL.

CDR3 nucleotides: TGTGCCAGTAGTTCCAGGGACAGCCATGATAGCAATCAGCCCCAGCATTTT. Translated, it gives CASSSRDSHDSNQPQHF. The chain has TRBV19 and TRBJ1-5, with 7 nucleotides matching TRBD1. This CDR3 has 17 amino acids. Looked up from germline, CDR1 is LNHDA and CDR2 is SQIVND (reference sequence). J was trimmed by 0 bases and V by 5 bases; bases with no gene match: 10. Variable domain in full (rest from reference TRBV19 and TRBJ1-5): DGGITQSPKYLFRKEGQNVTLSCEQNLNHDAMYWYRQDPGQGLRLIYYSQIVNDFQKGDIAEGYSVSREKKESFPLTVTSAQKNPTAFYLCASSSRDSHDSNQPQHFGDGTRLSIL.

The table lists this clone with a few counts. V usage is TRBV9 and J usage is TRBJ2-1, with 9 bases that match TRBD2. The junction had 6 bases not matched to a gene; V was cut back by 0 bases and J by 8 bases. CDR3 length equals 15 residues. Looked up from germline, CDR1 is SGDLS and CDR2 is YYNGEE. CDR3 sequence reads: CASSVAAGGGHEQFF. Here the CDR3 DNA reads TGTGCCAGCAGCGTAGCGGCGGGAGGGGGTCATGAGCAGTTCTTC.

There are a few counts of this clone. The V gene is TRBV27, the J gene TRBJ1-3, with D perhaps TRBD1 (6 bases). The CDR3 totals 15 residues. Germline V gene sequence: CDR1 MNHEY, CDR2 SMNVEV (reference sequence). As DNA, the CDR3 is TGTGCTTCACTGCCACGGGCAGGGGCTGGAAACACCATATATTTT. Translation gives CASLPRAGAGNTIYF.

J is TRBJ1-1 and V is TRBV28; 7 bases map to TRBD1. The germline CDR1 and CDR2 sequences are MDHEN and SYDVKM. V lost 6 bases, J lost 1 base, and 5 bases stayed unmatched. The CDR3 runs 14 residues. The CDR3 DNA is TGTGCCAGCAGCCAACGGACAGGGAACACTGAAGCTTTCTTT. The encoded protein is CASSQRTGNTEAFF. Drawing the rest from reference TRBV28 and TRBJ1-1, the complete variable domain is DVKVTQSSRYLVKRTGEKVFLECVQDMDHENMFWYRQDPGLGLRLIYFSYDVKMKEKGDIPEGYSVSREKKERFSLILESASTNQTSMYLCASSQRTGNTEAFFGQGTRLTVV.